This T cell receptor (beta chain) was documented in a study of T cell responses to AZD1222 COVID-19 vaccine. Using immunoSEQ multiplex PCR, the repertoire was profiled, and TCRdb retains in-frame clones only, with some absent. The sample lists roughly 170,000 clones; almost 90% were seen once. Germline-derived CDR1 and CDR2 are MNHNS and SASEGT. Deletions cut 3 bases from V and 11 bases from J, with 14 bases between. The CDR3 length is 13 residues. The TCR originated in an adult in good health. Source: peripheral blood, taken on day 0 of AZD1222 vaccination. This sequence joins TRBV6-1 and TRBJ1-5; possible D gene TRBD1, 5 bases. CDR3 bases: TGTGCCAGCAGTGACACGGGGGGATCGGCCCAGCATTTT. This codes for CASSDTGGSAQHF.